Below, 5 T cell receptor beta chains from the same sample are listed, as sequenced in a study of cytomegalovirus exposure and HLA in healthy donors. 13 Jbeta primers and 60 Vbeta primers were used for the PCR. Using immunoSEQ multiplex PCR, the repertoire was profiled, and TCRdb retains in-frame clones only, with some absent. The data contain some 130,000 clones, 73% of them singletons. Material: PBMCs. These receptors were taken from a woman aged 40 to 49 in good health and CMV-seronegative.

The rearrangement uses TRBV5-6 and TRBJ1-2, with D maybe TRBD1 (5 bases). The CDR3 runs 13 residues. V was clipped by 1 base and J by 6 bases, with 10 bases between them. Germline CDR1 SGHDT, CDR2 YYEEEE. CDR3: CASSLRQGDGYTF. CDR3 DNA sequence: TGTGCCAGCAGCTTGCGGCAGGGCGATGGCTACACCTTC.

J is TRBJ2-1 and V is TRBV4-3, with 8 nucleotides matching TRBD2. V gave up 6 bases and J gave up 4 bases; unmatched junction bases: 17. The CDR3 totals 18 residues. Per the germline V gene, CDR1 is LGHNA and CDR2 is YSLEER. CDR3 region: CASSTNPGQLAAYNEQFF. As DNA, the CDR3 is TGCGCCAGCAGTACCAACCCCGGCCAACTAGCGGCTTACAATGAGCAGTTCTTC.

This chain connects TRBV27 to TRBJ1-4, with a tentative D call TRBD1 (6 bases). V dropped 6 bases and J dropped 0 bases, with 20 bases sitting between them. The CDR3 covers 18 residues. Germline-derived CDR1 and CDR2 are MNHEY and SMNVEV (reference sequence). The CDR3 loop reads CASSRLDSTFATNEKLFF. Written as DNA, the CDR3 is TGTGCCAGCAGCCGATTGGACAGCACGTTTGCAACTAATGAAAAACTGTTTTTT.

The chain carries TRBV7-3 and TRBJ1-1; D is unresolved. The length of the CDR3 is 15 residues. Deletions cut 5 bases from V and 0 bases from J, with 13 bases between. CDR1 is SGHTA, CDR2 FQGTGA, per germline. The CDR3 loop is CASSAKTDMNTEAFF. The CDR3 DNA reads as TGTGCCAGCAGCGCCAAGACTGATATGAACACTGAAGCTTTCTTT.

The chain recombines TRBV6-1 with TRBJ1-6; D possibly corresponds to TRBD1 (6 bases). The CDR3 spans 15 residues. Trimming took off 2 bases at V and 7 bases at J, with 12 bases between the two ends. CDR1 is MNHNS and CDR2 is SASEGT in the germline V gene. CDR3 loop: CASSELQGKNSPLHF. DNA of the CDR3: TGTGCCAGCAGTGAACTCCAGGGGAAAAATTCACCCCTCCACTTT.